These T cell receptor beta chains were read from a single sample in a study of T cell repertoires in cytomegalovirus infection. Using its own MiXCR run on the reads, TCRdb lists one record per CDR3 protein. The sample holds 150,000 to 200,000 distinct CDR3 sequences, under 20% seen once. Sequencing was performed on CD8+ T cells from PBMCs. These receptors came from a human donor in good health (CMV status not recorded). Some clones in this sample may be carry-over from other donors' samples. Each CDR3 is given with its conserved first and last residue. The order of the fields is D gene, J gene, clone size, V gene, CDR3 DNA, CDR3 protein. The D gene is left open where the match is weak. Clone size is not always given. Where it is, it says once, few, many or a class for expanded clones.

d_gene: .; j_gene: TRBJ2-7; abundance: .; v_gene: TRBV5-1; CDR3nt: TGCGCCAGCAGCTTGGGGCAGGGAAGCCTCTACGAGCAGTACTTC; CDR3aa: CASSLGQGSLYEQYF
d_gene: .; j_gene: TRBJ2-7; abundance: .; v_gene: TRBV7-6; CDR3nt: TGTGCCAGCAGCCCCGAGCAGACCTACGAGCAGTACTTC; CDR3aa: CASSPEQTYEQYF
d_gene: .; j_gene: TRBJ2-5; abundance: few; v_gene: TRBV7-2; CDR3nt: TGTGCCAGCACCCCTCCACACCCCTTGCAAGAGACCCAGTACTTC; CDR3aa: CASTPPHPLQETQYF
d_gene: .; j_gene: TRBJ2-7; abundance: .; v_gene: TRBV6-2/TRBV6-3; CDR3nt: TGTGCCAGCAGTTGGGCCATGAACCCCCACGAGCAGTACTTC; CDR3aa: CASSWAMNPHEQYF
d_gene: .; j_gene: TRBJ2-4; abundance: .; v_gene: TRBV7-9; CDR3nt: TGTGCCAGCAGCTTATCCCAGGGGAGAGACATTCAGTACTTC; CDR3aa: CASSLSQGRDIQYF
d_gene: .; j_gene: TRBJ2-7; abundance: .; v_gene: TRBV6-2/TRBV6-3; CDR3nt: TGTGCCAGCAGAGCCATTAGAAGCGAGCAGTACTTC; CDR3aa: CASRAIRSEQYF
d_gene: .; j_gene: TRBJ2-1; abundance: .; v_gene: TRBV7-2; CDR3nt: TGTGCCAGCAGCTCCTCCCCGGGGACTGGTATGTTCTTC; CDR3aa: CASSSSPGTGMFF
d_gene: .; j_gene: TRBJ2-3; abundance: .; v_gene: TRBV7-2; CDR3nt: TGTGCCAGCAGCCCCGGGCGGATCCCGGATACGCAGTATTTT; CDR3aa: CASSPGRIPDTQYF
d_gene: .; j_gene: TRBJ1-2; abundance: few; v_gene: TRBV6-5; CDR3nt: TGTGCCAGCAGAACGACCTATGGCTACACCTTC; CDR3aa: CASRTTYGYTF
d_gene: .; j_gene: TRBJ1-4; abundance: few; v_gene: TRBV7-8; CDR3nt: TGTGCCAGCAGCGAAAAGGTTCCAACTAATGAAAAACTGTTTTTT; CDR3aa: CASSEKVPTNEKLFF
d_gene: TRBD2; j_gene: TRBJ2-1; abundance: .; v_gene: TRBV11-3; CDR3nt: TGTGCCAGCAGCGGGGGGACTAGCCTCATCAATGAGCAGTTCTTC; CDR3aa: CASSGGTSLINEQFF
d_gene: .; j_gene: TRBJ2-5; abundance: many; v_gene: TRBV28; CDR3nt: TGTGCCAGCAGTTTAAGAAGGAGCGGAGAAGAGACCCAGTACTTC; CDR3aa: CASSLRRSGEETQYF
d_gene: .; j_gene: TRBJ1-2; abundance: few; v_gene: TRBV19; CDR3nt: TGTGCCAGTAGTCCCGCGCGGGGGAGCTATGGCTACACCTTC; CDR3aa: CASSPARGSYGYTF
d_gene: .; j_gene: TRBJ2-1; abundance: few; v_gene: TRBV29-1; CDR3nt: TGCAGCGTTGAGCGGCCCCTTTTTAGTGAGCAGTTCTTC; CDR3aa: CSVERPLFSEQFF
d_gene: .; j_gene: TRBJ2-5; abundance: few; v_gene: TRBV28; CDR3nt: TGTGCCAGCAGCCCCGGAGAGACCCAGTACTTC; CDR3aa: CASSPGETQYF
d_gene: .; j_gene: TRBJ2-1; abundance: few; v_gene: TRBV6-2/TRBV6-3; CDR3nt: TGTGCCAGCAGTCCATACGGGAACACCTACAATGAGCAGTTCTTC; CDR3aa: CASSPYGNTYNEQFF
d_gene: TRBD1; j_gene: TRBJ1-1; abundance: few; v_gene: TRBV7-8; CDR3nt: TGTGCCAGCAGCTTAAACACAGGGGGCGCGGGTACTGAAGCTTTCTTT; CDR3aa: CASSLNTGGAGTEAFF
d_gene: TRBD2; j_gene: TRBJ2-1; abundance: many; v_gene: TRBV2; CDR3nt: TGTGCCAGCAGTCTTGCCACCGGGACTAGCGGGGCTAATGAGCAGTTCTTC; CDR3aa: CASSLATGTSGANEQFF